The 3 T cell receptor beta chains presented below share a single source sample, sequenced in a study of T cell changes during pregnancy in multiple sclerosis. Assay used: immunoSEQ multiplex PCR; TCRdb lists only in-frame clones, some missing. The sample shows roughly 75,000 clones, about 92% of them seen only once. This specimen consisted of peripheral blood, obtained after pregnancy. These receptors came from a female donor in good health, enrolled as a control in a pregnancy study.

V gene TRBV4-1 combines with J gene TRBJ1-6; D gene uncertain. The V gene lost 0 bases and the J gene lost 9 bases, with 15 bases spanning the gap. In germline, CDR1 is MGHRA, CDR2 YSYEKL. The CDR3 runs 16 residues. In nucleotides, the CDR3 is TGCGCCAGCAGCCAAGATGAAGTGGGGAGGGCTTCACCCCTCCACTTT. Amino acids: CASSQDEVGRASPLHF.

This sequence joins TRBV2 and TRBJ2-1, with TRBD2 as a possible D gene (6 bases). Trimming removed 9 bases from V and 5 bases from J, with 17 bases in between. CDR3 length: 14 residues. The germline CDR1 and CDR2 sequences are SNHLY and FYNNEI. The CDR3 DNA reads as TGTGCCAGTCGTCGGGCGGGGAACCACAATGAGCAGTTCTTC. Protein sequence: CASRRAGNHNEQFF.

The rearrangement uses TRBV27 and TRBJ2-7, with 7 bases aligning to TRBD1. Unmatched junction bases numbered 7, after V lost 6 bases and J lost 5 bases. Germline lookup yields CDR1 MNHEY and CDR2 SMNVEV (reference sequence). The CDR3 extends over 13 amino acids. This chain's CDR3 is CASSSLGGHEQYF. The CDR3 region has the DNA TGTGCCAGCAGCTCCCTAGGGGGCCACGAGCAGTACTTC.